This T cell receptor (beta chain) was retrieved from a study of T cell changes during pregnancy in multiple sclerosis. Trimming shortened V by 4 bases and J by 0 bases, and 5 bases separated the two germline ends. Germline loops: CDR1 SGHRS, CDR2 YFSETQ. This CDR3 has 14 residues. Using immunoSEQ multiplex PCR, the repertoire was profiled, and TCRdb retains in-frame clones only, with some absent. The data show about 38,000 clones, 75% to 95% seen once. The sample in question was CD8+ T cells from peripheral blood mononuclear cells, obtained after pregnancy. This receptor was identified in a female donor with multiple sclerosis, enrolled in a pregnancy study. The chain combines TRBV5-1 with TRBJ2-6; D unclear. The CDR3 loop is CASSPYSGANVLTF. CDR3 DNA: TGCGCCAGCAGCCCCTACTCTGGGGCCAACGTCCTGACTTTC.